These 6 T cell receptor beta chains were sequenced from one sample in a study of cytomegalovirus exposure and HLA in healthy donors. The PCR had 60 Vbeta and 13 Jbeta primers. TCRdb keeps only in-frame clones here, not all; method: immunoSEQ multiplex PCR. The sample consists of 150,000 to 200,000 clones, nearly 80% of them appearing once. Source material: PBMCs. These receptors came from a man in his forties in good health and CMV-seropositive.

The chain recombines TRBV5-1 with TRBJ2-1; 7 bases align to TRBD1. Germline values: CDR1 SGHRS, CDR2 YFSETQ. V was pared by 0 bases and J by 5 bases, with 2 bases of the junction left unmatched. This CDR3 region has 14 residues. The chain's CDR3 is CASSLVTGDNEQFF. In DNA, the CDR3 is TGCGCCAGCAGCTTGGTAACAGGGGACAATGAGCAGTTCTTC.

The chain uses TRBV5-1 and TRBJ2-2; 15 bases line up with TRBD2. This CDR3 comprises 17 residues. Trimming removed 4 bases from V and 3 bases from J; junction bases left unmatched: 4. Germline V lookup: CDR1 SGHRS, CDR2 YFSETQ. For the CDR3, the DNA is TGCGCCAGCAGCGCCGGACTAGCGGGAGGGCACACCGGGGAGCTGTTTTTT. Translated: CASSAGLAGGHTGELFF.

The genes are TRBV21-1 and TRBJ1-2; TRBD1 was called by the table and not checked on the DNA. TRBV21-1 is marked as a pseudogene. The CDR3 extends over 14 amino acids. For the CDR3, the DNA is TGTGCCAGCAGCATGCCAGGACAGACCTATGGCTACACCTTC. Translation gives CASSMPGQTYGYTF.

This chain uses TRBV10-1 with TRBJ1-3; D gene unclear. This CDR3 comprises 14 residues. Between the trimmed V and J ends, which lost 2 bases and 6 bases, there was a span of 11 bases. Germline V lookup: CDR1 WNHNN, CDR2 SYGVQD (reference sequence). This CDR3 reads CASSEGLRTNTIYF. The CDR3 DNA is TGCGCCAGCAGTGAGGGACTGCGGACAAACACCATATATTTT.

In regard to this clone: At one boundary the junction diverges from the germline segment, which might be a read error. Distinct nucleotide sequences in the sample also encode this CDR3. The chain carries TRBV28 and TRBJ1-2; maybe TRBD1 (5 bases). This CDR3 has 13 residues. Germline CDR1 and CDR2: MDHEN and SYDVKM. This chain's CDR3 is CASSSGTNYGYTF. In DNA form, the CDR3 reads TGTGCCAGCAGTTCAGGGACTAACTATGGCTACACTTTC.

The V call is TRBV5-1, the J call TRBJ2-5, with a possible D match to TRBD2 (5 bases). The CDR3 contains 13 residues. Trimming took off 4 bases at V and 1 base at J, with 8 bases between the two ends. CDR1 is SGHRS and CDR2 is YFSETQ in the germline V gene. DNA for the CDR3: TGCGCCAGCAGCCAGGACTTCCAAGAGACCCAGTACTTC. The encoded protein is CASSQDFQETQYF.